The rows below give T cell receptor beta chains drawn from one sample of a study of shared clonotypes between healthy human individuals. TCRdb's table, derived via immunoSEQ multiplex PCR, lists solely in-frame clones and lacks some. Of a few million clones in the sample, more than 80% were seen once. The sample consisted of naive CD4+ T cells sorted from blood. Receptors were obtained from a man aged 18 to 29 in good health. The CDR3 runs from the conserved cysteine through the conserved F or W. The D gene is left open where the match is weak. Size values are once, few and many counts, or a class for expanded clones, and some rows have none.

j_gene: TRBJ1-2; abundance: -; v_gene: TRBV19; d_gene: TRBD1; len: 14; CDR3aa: CASSMQGANYGYTF; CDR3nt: TGTGCCAGTAGTATGCAGGGGGCGAACTATGGCTACACCTTC
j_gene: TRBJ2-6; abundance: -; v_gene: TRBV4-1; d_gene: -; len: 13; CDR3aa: CASSPPGANVLTF; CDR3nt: TGCGCCAGCAGCCCACCTGGGGCCAACGTCCTGACTTTC
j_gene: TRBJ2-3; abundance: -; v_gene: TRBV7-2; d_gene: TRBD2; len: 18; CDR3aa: CASSLYSRHSGSPDTQYF; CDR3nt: TGTGCCAGCAGCTTGTACTCCCGCCATAGCGGGAGCCCAGATACGCAGTATTTT
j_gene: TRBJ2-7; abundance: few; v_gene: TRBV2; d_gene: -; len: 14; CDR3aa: CASSLQGSPYEQYF; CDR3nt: TGTGCCAGCAGCCTCCAAGGGAGCCCCTACGAGCAGTACTTC
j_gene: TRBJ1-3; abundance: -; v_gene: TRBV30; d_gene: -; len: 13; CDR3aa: CAWSVQVRNTIYF; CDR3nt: TGTGCCTGGAGTGTACAGGTCCGGAACACCATATATTTT
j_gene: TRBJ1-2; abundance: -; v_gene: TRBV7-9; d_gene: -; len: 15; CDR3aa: CASSQGAGLNYGYTF; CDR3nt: TGTGCCAGCAGCCAAGGGGCAGGCCTTAACTATGGCTACACCTTC
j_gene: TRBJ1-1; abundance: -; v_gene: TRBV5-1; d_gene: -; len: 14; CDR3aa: CASSLVGGLTEAFF; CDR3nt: TGCGCCAGCAGCTTGGTAGGGGGGTTGACTGAAGCTTTCTTT
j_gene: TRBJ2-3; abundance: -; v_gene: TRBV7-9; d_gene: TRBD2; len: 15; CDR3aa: CASRPTSQFTDTQYF; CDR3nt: TGTGCCAGCAGGCCGACTAGCCAATTCACAGATACGCAGTATTTT
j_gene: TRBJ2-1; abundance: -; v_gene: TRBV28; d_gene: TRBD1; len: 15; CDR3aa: CASSHGTGGYNEQFF; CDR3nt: TGTGCCAGCAGCCACGGGACAGGGGGCTACAATGAGCAGTTCTTC
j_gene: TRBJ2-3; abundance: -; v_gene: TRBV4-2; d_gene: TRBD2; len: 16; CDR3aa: CASSRWTSGEPTTQYF; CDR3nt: TGTGCCAGCAGCCGTTGGACTAGCGGGGAGCCCACTACGCAGTATTTT
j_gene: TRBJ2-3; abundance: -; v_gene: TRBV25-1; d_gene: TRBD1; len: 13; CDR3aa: CASRGQGVGTQYF; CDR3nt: TGTGCCAGCAGGGGACAGGGCGTGGGTACGCAGTATTTT
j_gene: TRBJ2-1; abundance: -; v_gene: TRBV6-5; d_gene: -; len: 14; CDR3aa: CASSGTAGGNEQFF; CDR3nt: TGTGCCAGCAGTGGGACTGCTGGTGGAAATGAGCAGTTCTTC
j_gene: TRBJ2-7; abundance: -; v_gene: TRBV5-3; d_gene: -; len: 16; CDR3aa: CARSPQGRGCPYEQYF; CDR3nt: TGTGCCAGAAGCCCCCAGGGGCGGGGATGCCCCTACGAGCAGTACTTC
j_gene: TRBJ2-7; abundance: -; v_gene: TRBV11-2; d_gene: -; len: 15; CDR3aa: CASSFGQRSYYEQYF; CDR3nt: TGTGCCAGCAGCTTCGGACAGAGGTCCTACTACGAGCAGTACTTC
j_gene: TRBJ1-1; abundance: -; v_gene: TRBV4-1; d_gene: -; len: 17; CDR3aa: CASSQPPQEWGTSEAFF; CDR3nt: TGCGCCAGCAGCCAACCTCCGCAGGAATGGGGAACAAGTGAAGCTTTCTTT
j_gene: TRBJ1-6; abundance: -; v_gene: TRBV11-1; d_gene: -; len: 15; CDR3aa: CASSLDSGETTPLHF; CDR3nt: TGTGCCAGCAGCTTAGATTCCGGGGAAACGACACCCCTCCACTTT
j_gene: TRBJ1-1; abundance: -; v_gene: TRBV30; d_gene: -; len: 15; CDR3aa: CAWRPQGHLNTEAFF; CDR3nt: TGTGCCTGGAGACCCCAGGGACATTTGAACACTGAAGCTTTCTTT
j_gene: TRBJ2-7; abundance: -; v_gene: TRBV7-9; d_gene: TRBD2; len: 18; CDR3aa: CASSLAARDYLFLSEQYF; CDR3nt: TGTGCCAGCAGCTTAGCCGCTAGGGACTACCTATTTCTCTCCGAGCAGTACTTC
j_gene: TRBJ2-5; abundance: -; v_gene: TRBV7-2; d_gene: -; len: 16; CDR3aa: CASSLVLTKARETQYF; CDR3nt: TGTGCCAGCAGCTTAGTTCTCACTAAGGCGAGAGAGACCCAGTACTTC
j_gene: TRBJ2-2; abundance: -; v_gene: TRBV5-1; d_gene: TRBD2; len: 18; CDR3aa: CASSGSPGGAANTGELFF; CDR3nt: TGCGCCAGCAGCGGGTCCCCGGGGGGAGCTGCGAACACCGGGGAGCTGTTTTTT
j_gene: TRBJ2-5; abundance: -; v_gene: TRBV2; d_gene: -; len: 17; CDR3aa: CASRGLLGGGTGETQYF; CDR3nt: TGTGCCAGCAGGGGCCTCTTGGGGGGAGGCACTGGGGAGACCCAGTACTTC
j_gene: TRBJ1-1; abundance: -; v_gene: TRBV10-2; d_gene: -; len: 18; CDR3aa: CASSESWLGAKGLTEAFF; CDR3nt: TGCGCCAGCAGTGAGTCGTGGCTGGGGGCAAAAGGTCTCACTGAAGCTTTCTTT
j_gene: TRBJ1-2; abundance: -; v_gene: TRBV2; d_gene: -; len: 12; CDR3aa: CARSLLNYGYTF; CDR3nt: TGTGCTCGGTCCCTACTTAACTATGGCTACACCTTC
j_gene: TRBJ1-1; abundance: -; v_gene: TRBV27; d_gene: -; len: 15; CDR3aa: CASSATGLMNTEAFF; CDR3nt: TGTGCCAGCAGTGCGACAGGCCTTATGAACACTGAAGCTTTCTTT
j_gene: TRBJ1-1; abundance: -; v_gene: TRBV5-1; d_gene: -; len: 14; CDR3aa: CASSFRQSNTEAFF; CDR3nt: TGCGCCAGCAGTTTCCGACAGTCGAACACTGAAGCTTTCTTT
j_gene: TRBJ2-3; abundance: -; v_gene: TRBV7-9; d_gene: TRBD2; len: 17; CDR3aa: CASSLGALAGDPDTQYF; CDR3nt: TGTGCCAGCAGCTTAGGAGCTCTAGCGGGAGACCCAGATACGCAGTATTTT
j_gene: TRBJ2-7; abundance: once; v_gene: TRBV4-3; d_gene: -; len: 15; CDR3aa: CASSQDRTDSYEQYF; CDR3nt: TGCGCCAGCAGCCAAGACCGGACCGACTCCTACGAGCAGTACTTC
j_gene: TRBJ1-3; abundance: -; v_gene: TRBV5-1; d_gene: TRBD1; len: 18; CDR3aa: CASSLEPGQGTGGNTIYF; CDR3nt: TGCGCCAGCAGCTTGGAACCCGGACAGGGGACGGGGGGAAACACCATATATTTT
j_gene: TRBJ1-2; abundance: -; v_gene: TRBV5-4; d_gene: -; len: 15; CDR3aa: CASSAPTGGGGGYTF; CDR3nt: TGTGCCAGCAGCGCACCCACGGGGGGAGGCGGAGGCTACACCTTC
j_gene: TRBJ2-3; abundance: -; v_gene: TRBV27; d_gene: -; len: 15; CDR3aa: CASSLRDPVRDTQYF; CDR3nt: TGTGCCAGCAGTCTCCGGGACCCCGTACGCGATACGCAGTATTTT
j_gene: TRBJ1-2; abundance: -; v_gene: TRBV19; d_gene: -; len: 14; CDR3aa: CASTPRSGVDGYTF; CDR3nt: TGTGCCAGTACCCCAAGAAGCGGAGTAGATGGCTACACCTTC
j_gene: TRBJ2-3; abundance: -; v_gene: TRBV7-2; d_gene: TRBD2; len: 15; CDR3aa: CASSLRGRARDTQYF; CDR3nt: TGTGCCAGCAGCTTAAGAGGGAGGGCCCGGGATACGCAGTATTTT